This TCR beta chain was retrieved from a study of T cell responses to AZD1222 COVID-19 vaccine. Study findings and constraints: Repertoire sampling occurred only after the peak T cell response. In a largely white British group with more females than males, clonal diversity was possibly underestimated.

In regard to this clone: Antigen specificity is unknown.

V shed 6 bases and J shed 14 bases, with 26 bases lying between them. The germline CDR1 and CDR2 sequences are SGHDT and YYEEEE. This CDR3 spans 14 amino acids. TCRdb's copy holds only in-frame clones and misses some; the assay was immunoSEQ multiplex PCR. The sample has roughly 150,000 clones, 80% to 95% seen once; the top ten hold 1.3% to 1.5%. The source material was peripheral blood, sampled on day 0 of AZD1222 vaccination. The chain combines TRBV5-6 with TRBJ1-2, with a possible D match to TRBD1 (5 bases). This clonotype was sampled from an adult in good health. CDR3 loop: CASTSSWVRGAGTF. The DNA of the CDR3 is TGTGCCAGCACCTCCTCATGGGTAAGGGGTGCGGGGACCTTC.